The 25 T cell receptor beta chains given below trace back to one sample, sequenced in a study of blood T cell repertoires in COVID-19. Some clones are missing from TCRdb's copy, which holds only in-frame ones; the method was immunoSEQ multiplex PCR. The data contain around 40,000 clones, roughly 87% of them singletons. Sequencing was carried out using peripheral blood. Receptors originate from a man aged 60 to 69 with COVID-19, enrolled during active disease.

V is TRBV7-2 and J is TRBJ2-6; weak D call: TRBD1 (5 bases). The CDR3 covers 15 residues. Deletions cut 5 bases from V and 0 bases from J, with 8 bases between. The germline gives CDR1 SGHTA, CDR2 FQGNSA. The CDR3 DNA sequence: TGTGCCAGCAGCCTAGACAGCTCTGGGGCCAACGTCCTGACTTTC. It codes for CASSLDSSGANVLTF.

This clone has only one observation. V and J are TRBV3-1 (or the pseudogene TRBV3-2) and TRBJ2-7; 9 bases align to TRBD2. Losses at the gene ends were 1 base for V and 2 bases for J; bases not matched to a gene: 6. Germline CDR1 reads LGHDT; CDR2 reads YNNKEL (reference sequence). This CDR3 spans 16 amino acids. CDR3 amino acids: CASSQGTSGSPYEQYF. The CDR3 DNA is TGTGCCAGCAGCCAAGGTACTAGCGGGTCCCCCTACGAGCAGTACTTC.

The chain links TRBV19 to TRBJ2-5; 8 nucleotides line up with TRBD1. CDR3 length: 13 residues. Germline V lookup: CDR1 LNHDA, CDR2 SQIVND (reference sequence). V was clipped by 7 bases and J by 4 bases; unmatched bases: 5. The CDR3 bases are TGTGCCAGTACCACGACAGGGGCAGAGACCCAGTACTTC. As protein: CASTTTGAETQYF.

The DNA of the CDR3 is TGTGCCAGTAGTATCGGGACAGGGGTCTCCTCTAGCGAGCCCCAGCATTTT. It yields the protein CASSIGTGVSSSEPQHF. This sequence joins TRBV19 and TRBJ1-5, with 10 bases fitting TRBD1. Germline V gives CDR1 LNHDA, CDR2 SQIVND (reference sequence). Trimming at V came to 3 bases and at J to 8 bases, leaving 13 bases not matched to a gene. This CDR3 contains 17 residues.

The chain is built from TRBV9 and TRBJ2-5, with TRBD2 as a possible D gene (5 bases). The V gene's germline CDR1 is SGDLS and CDR2 YYNGEE. The V and J ends lost 0 bases and 3 bases respectively, with 9 bases between them. This CDR3 spans 14 amino acids. Here the CDR3 reads CASSVDLREETQYF. CDR3 nucleotides: TGTGCCAGCAGCGTAGACTTGCGGGAAGAGACCCAGTACTTC.

The gene calls are TRBV30 and TRBJ1-3; no clear D gene. The V and J ends lost 3 bases and 3 bases respectively, with 9 bases between them. Per the germline V gene, CDR1 is GTSNPN and CDR2 is SVGIG (reference sequence). CDR3 length equals 13 residues. CDR3 region: CAWRAENGNTIYF. In nucleotides, the CDR3 is TGTGCCTGGAGAGCCGAAAATGGAAACACCATATATTTT.

CDR3 region: CASSYSSGRHNEQFF. The CDR3 DNA sequence: TGTGCCAGCAGCTACTCTAGCGGGCGCCACAATGAGCAGTTCTTC. V gene TRBV7-2 combines with J gene TRBJ2-1; TRBD2 matches 8 bases. Losses at the gene ends were 4 bases for V and 5 bases for J; bases not matched to a gene: 7. Germline CDR1 and CDR2: SGHTA and FQGNSA. The CDR3 covers 15 residues.

This clone was detected only once. The rearrangement uses TRBV18 and TRBJ1-1; D unresolved. Trimming took 3 bases from V and 1 from J, leaving 6 bases between them. The CDR3 runs to 13 residues. The germline V gene has CDR1 KGHSH and CDR2 LQKENI. The CDR3 DNA is TGTGCCAGCTCACCTCGGGGGAACACTGAAGCTTTCTTT. It codes for CASSPRGNTEAFF.

This clone was observed a single time. The rearrangement uses TRBV7-9 and TRBJ2-3; D may be TRBD1 (6 bases). The CDR3 is 14 residues long. V was trimmed by 7 bases and J by 4 bases, leaving 15 bases between them. The germline V gene encodes CDR1 SEHNR and CDR2 FQNEAQ (reference sequence). Written as DNA, the CDR3 is TGTGCCAGCACCCATGCCAGGGGCGCAGATACGCAGTATTTT. Its protein product is CASTHARGADTQYF.

The gene calls are TRBV27 and TRBJ2-1; TRBD2 agrees at 12 bases. CDR1 is MNHEY and CDR2 is SMNVEV in the germline V gene (reference sequence). The CDR3 is made up of 16 amino acids. V lost 6 bases and J lost 0; bases outside the gene matches: 3. The CDR3 region is CASSRGLAGSYNEQFF. The CDR3 DNA sequence: TGTGCCAGCAGCCGGGGACTAGCGGGCTCCTACAATGAGCAGTTCTTC.

The chain is built from TRBV5-1 and TRBJ2-2, with TRBD2 matching over 11 bases. CDR3 length equals 16 residues. The V gene end was trimmed by 0 bases and the J gene end by 4 bases; junction bases not matched to a gene: 2. Germline V gives CDR1 SGHRS, CDR2 YFSETQ. Here the CDR3 DNA reads TGCGCCAGCAGCTTGGGGGGACTAGCGGTCACCGGGGAGCTGTTTTTT. Protein product: CASSLGGLAVTGELFF.

The chain carries TRBV4-3 and TRBJ1-5; a possible D gene is TRBD1 (6 bases). The V gene's germline CDR1 is LGHNA and CDR2 YSLEER. Trimming left V 0 bases short and J 6 bases short, with 18 bases between. The CDR3 has 17 residues. The CDR3, as DNA: TGCGCCAGCAGCCAAGATTCAACAGGGCCCCAAGGTCAGCCCCAGCATTTT. Amino acids: CASSQDSTGPQGQPQHF.

This clone appeared a single time. The chain has TRBV11-3 and TRBJ2-3; D is possibly TRBD2 (6 bases). Between the trimmed V and J ends, which lost 5 bases and 0 bases, there was a span of 9 bases. Looked up from germline, CDR1 is SGHNT and CDR2 is YENEEA. The length of the CDR3 is 14 residues. The DNA of the CDR3 is TGTGCCAGCAGCCGGGGGATGAGCACAGATACGCAGTATTTT. Translating it yields CASSRGMSTDTQYF. The full variable domain, rest sourced from reference TRBV11-3 and TRBJ2-3, is EAGVVQSPRYKIIEKKQPVAFWCNPISGHNTLYWYLQNLGQGPELLIRYENEEAVDDSQLPKDRFSAERLKGVDSTLKIQPAELGDSAVYLCASSRGMSTDTQYFGPGTRLTVL.

The rearrangement links TRBV6-5 to TRBJ2-1; 8 bases match TRBD2. This CDR3 spans 15 amino acids. Germline CDR1 MNHEY, CDR2 SVGAGI. Unmatched junction bases numbered 2, after V lost 2 bases and J lost 2 bases. CDR3 region: CASSYSGSTYNEQFF. For the CDR3, the DNA is TGTGCCAGCAGTTACAGCGGGAGCACCTACAATGAGCAGTTCTTC.

The chain is built from TRBV7-6 and TRBJ2-2; 10 nucleotides agree with TRBD2. The CDR3 has 18 residues. Germline assignment: CDR1 SGHVS and CDR2 FNYEAQ. V shed 5 bases and J 1 base; nucleotides not matched to a gene: 10. This chain's CDR3 is CASSPRTSGPLNTGELFF. CDR3 nucleotide sequence: TGTGCCAGCAGCCCCCGGACTAGCGGACCCTTGAACACCGGGGAGCTGTTTTTT.

The V gene is TRBV6-2 or TRBV6-3, the J gene TRBJ1-2; unclear D gene. Germline CDR1 reads MNHEY; CDR2 reads SVGEGT. Trimming stripped 2 bases from V and 6 bases from J, with 13 bases between. The CDR3 totals 14 residues. The CDR3, as DNA: TGTGCCAGCAGTTACACAGAGGGAAGAGATGGCTACACCTTC. Translation: CASSYTEGRDGYTF.

The chain uses TRBV19 and TRBJ1-2; no clear D. V was shortened by 7 bases and J by 2 bases, with 8 bases between the two germline ends. The length of the CDR3 is 12 residues. The germline V gene encodes CDR1 LNHDA and CDR2 SQIVND (reference sequence). The chain's CDR3 is CASTSGNYGYTF. In nucleotides, the CDR3 is TGTGCCAGTACTTCAGGAAACTATGGCTACACCTTC.

V and J are TRBV18 and TRBJ2-2, with D perhaps matching TRBD2 (6 bases). V was clipped by 4 bases and J by 6 bases, with 21 bases between them. Germline V gene sequence: CDR1 KGHSH, CDR2 LQKENI. This CDR3 contains 17 residues. DNA for the CDR3: TGTGCCAGCTCACTGAACGACGGGGCCACGGGGGCCGGGGAGCTGTTTTTT. The encoded protein is CASSLNDGATGAGELFF. Supplemented by reference TRBV18 and TRBJ2-2, the full variable domain reads NAGVMQNPRHLVRRRGQEARLRCSPMKGHSHVYWYRQLPEEGLKFMVYLQKENIIDESGMPKERFSAEFPKEGPSILRIQQVVRGDSAAYFCASSLNDGATGAGELFFGEGSRLTVL.

The V call is TRBV27, the J call TRBJ2-1; D possibly corresponds to TRBD1 (5 bases). The CDR3 sequence is 14 residues long. Trimming took off 7 bases at V and 6 bases at J, with 16 bases between the two ends. The germline V gene has CDR1 MNHEY and CDR2 SMNVEV (reference sequence). The CDR3 bases are TGTGCCAGCACTAGGGGTCTTTCAGGCAATGAGCAGTTCTTC. Protein product: CASTRGLSGNEQFF.

CDR3 bases: TGTGCCAGCAGACCCGCAGGGTACCAAGAGACCCAGTACTTC. Translated, it gives CASRPAGYQETQYF. This chain uses TRBV6-5 with TRBJ2-5, with D perhaps matching TRBD1 (5 bases). From germline, CDR1 is MNHEY and CDR2 SVGAGI. Trimming removed 6 bases at V and 0 bases at J, with 11 bases between. The CDR3 runs to 14 residues.

The chain employs TRBV3-1 (or the pseudogene TRBV3-2) and TRBJ2-7, with 7 bases that match TRBD2. Germline assignment: CDR1 LGHDT and CDR2 YNNKEL (reference sequence). Losses at the gene ends were 1 base for V and 0 bases for J; bases not matched to a gene: 6. The length of the CDR3 is 16 residues. In DNA, the CDR3 is TGTGCCAGCAGCCAAGTTAGCCAGCGGGGCTCCTACGAGCAGTACTTC. Protein sequence: CASSQVSQRGSYEQYF.

The chain carries TRBV30 and TRBJ1-4; D not resolved. V was pared by 2 bases and J by 9 bases, with 10 bases between. The germline V gene encodes CDR1 GTSNPN and CDR2 SVGIG (reference sequence). CDR3 length: 12 amino acids. This chain's CDR3 is CAWSLTGKKLFF. The CDR3 coding sequence is TGTGCCTGGAGTTTAACCGGGAAAAAACTGTTTTTT.

The chain links TRBV9 to TRBJ2-3, with 13 bases that match TRBD2. The CDR3 sequence is 16 residues long. Looked up from germline, CDR1 is SGDLS and CDR2 is YYNGEE. The V segment lost 4 bases and the J segment 1 base; nucleotides outside the gene matches: 3. The CDR3 loop reads CASSLGLAGGTDTQYF. The CDR3, as DNA: TGTGCCAGCAGCCTCGGACTAGCGGGAGGCACAGATACGCAGTATTTT.

The chain uses TRBV5-1 and TRBJ1-3; a weak D match, TRBD1 (5 bases). V was shortened by 4 bases and J by 2 bases, with 13 bases between the two germline ends. Germline V gives CDR1 SGHRS, CDR2 YFSETQ. The CDR3 spans 15 residues. CDR3 nucleotides: TGCGCCAGCAGCCGATCAGGGTACACTGGAAACACCATATATTTT. It specifies CASSRSGYTGNTIYF.

V and J are TRBV6-5 and TRBJ2-5; tentative D call: TRBD1 (5 bases). The germline CDR1 and CDR2 sequences are MNHEY and SVGAGI. Trimming removed 3 bases from V and 2 bases from J, with 16 bases in between. The CDR3 runs to 16 residues. The CDR3 DNA is TGTGCCAGCAGTTATAGGGGCAGGGTGGATCAAGAGACCCAGTACTTC. Its translation is CASSYRGRVDQETQYF.